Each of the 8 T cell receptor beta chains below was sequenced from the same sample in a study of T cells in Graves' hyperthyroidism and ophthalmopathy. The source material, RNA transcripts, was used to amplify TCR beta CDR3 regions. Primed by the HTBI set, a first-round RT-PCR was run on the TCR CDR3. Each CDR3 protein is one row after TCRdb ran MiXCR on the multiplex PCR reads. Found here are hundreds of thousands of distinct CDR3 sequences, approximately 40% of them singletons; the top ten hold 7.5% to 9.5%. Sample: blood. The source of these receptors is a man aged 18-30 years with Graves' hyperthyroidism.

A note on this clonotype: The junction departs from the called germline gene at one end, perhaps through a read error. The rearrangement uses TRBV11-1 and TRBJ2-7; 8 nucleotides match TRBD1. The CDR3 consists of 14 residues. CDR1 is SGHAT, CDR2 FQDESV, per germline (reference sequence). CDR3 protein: CTSSPGQGFDEQYF. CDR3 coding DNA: TGTACCAGCAGCCCAGGACAGGGTTTCGACGAGCAGTACTTC.

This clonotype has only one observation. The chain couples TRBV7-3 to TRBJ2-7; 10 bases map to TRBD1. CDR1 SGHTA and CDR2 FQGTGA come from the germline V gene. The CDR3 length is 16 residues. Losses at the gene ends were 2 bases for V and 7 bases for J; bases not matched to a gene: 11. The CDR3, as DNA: TGTGCCAGCAGCTTACGACAGGGGGCAAAGAGGTGGGAGCAGTACTTC. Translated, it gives CASSLRQGAKRWEQYF.

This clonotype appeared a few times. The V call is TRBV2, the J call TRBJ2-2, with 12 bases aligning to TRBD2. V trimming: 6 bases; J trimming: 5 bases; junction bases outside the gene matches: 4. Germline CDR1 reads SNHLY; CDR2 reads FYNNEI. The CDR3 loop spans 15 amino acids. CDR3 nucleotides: TGTGCCAGCAGACCCGGGACTAGCGGGACCGGGGAGCTGTTTTTT. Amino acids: CASRPGTSGTGELFF.

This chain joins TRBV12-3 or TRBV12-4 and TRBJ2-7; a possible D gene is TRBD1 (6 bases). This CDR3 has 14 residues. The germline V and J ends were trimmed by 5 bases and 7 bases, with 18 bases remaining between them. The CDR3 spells CASSPKQGFGEQYF. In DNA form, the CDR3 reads TGTGCCAGCAGTCCCAAACAGGGCTTTGGGGAGCAGTACTTC.

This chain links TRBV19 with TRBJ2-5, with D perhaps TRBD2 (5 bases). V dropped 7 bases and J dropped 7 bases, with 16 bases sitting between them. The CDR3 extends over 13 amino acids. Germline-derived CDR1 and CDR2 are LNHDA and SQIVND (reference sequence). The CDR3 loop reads CASTSRRLWTQYF. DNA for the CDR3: TGTGCCAGTACGTCGAGGAGGTTGTGGACCCAGTACTTC.

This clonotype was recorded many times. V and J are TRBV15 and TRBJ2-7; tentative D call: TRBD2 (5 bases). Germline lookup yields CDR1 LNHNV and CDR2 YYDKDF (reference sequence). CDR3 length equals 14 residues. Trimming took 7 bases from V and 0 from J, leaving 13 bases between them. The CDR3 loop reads CATNEGQSSYEQYF. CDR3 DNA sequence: TGTGCCACCAATGAGGGTCAGAGCTCCTACGAGCAGTACTTC.

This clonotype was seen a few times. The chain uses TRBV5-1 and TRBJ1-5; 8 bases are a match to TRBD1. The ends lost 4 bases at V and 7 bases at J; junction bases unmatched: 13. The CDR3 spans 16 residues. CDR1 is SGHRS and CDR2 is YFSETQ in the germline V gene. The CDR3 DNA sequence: TGCGCCAGCAGCCCGCAACCGGACAGGGTGTCCCAGCCCCAGCATTTT. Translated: CASSPQPDRVSQPQHF.

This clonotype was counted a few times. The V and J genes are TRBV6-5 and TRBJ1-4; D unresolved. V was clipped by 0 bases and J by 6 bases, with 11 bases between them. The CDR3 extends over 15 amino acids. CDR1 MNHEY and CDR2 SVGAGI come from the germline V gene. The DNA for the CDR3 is TGTGCCAGCAGTTACTCAAAGGGTTTCGATGAAAAACTGTTTTTT. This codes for CASSYSKGFDEKLFF.